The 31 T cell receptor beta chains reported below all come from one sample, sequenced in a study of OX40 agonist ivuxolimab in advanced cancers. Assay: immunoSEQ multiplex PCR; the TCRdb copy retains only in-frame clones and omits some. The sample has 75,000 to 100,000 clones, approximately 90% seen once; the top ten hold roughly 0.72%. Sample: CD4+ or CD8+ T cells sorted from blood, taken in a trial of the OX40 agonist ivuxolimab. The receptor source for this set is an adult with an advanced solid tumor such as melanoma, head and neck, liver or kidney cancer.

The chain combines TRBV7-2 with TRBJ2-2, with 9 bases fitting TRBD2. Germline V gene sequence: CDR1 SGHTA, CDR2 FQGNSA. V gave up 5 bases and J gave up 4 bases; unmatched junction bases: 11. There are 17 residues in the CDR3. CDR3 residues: CASSKGVGLARTGELFF. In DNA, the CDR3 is TGTGCCAGCAGCAAGGGGGTTGGACTAGCGCGCACCGGGGAGCTGTTTTTT.

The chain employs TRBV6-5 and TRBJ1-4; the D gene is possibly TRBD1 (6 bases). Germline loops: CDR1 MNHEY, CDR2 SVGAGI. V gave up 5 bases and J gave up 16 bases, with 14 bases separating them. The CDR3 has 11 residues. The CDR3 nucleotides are TGTGCCAGCAGTACCACAGGGAAGCGGTTTTTT. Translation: CASSTTGKRFF.

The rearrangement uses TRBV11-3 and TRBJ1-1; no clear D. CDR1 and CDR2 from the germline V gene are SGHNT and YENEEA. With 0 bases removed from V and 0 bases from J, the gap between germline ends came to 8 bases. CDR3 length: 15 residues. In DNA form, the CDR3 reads TGTGCCAGCAGCTTAGATAGGAACATGAACACTGAAGCTTTCTTT. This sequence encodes CASSLDRNMNTEAFF.

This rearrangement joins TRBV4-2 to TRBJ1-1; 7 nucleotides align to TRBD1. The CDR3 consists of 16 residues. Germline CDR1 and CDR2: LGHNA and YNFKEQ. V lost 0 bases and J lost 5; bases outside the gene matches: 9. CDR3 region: CASSQEGLGGATEAFF. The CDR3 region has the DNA TGTGCCAGCAGCCAAGAAGGCTTAGGGGGCGCGACTGAAGCTTTCTTT.

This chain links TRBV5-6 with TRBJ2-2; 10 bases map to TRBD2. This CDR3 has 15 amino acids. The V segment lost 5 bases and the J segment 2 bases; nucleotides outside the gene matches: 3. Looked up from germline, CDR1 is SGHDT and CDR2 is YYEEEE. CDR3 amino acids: CASRRTSGNTGELFF. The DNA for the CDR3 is TGTGCCAGCAGGCGGACTAGCGGAAACACCGGGGAGCTGTTTTTT.

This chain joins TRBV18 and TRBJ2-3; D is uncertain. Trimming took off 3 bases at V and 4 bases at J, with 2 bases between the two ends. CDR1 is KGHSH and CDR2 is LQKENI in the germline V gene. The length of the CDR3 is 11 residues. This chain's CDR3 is CASSPSDTQYF. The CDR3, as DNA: TGTGCCAGCTCACCGTCAGATACGCAGTATTTT.

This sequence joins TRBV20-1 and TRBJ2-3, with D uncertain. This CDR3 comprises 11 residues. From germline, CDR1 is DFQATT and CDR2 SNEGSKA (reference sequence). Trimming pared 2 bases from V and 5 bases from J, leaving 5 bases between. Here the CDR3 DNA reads TGCAGTGCTAGAAACAAAGATACGCAGTATTTT. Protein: CSARNKDTQYF.

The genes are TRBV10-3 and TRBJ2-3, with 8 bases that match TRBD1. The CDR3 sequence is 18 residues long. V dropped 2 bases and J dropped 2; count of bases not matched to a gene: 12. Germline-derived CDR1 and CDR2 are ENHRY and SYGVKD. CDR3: CAISETYAGTGITDTQYF. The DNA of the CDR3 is TGTGCCATCAGTGAGACTTACGCCGGGACAGGAATCACAGATACGCAGTATTTT.

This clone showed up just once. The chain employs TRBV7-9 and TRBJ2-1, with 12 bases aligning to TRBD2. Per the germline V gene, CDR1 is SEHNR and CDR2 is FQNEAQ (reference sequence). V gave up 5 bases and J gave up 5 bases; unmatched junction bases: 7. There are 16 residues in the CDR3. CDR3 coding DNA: TGTGCCAGCAGCACCGGGACTAGCGGGCTGAACAATGAGCAGTTCTTC. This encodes CASSTGTSGLNNEQFF.

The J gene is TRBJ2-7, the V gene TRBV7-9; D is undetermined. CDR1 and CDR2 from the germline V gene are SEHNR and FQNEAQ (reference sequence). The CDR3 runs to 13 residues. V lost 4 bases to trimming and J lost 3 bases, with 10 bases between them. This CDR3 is CASSSGPYYEQYF. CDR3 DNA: TGTGCCAGCAGCTCTGGGCCTTACTACGAGCAGTACTTC.

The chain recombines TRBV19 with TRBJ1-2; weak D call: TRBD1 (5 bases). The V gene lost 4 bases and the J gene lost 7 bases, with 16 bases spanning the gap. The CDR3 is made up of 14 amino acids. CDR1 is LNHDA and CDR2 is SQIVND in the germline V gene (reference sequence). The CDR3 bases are TGTGCCAGTAGTACAACCAGACAGTTTGGTGGCTACACCTTC. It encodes CASSTTRQFGGYTF.

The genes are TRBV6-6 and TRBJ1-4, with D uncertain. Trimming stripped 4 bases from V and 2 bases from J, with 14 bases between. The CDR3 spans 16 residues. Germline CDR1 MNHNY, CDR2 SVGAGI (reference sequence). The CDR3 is CASSSFQISTNEKLFF. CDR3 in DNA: TGTGCCAGCAGTTCCTTTCAAATCTCGACTAATGAAAAACTGTTTTTT.

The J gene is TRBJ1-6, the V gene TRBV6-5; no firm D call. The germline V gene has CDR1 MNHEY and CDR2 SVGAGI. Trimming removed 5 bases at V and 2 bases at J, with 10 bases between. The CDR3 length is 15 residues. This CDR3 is CASSPRTAYNSPLHF. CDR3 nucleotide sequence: TGTGCCAGCAGTCCGCGGACGGCCTATAATTCACCCCTCCACTTT.

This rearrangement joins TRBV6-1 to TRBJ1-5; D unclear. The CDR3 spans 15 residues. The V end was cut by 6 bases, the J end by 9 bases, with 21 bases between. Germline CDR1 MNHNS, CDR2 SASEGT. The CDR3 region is CASSAGGRPPGPQHF. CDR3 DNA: TGTGCCAGCAGCGCTGGCGGCAGGCCCCCAGGGCCCCAGCATTTT.

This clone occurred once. The CDR3 sequence: CASSVSLAGGPTDTQYF. CDR3 nucleotides: TGTGCCAGCAGCGTAAGTCTAGCGGGAGGCCCCACAGATACGCAGTATTTT. This chain links TRBV9 with TRBJ2-3; TRBD2 agrees at 11 bases. The junction had 6 bases not matched to a gene; V was cut back by 1 base and J by 2 bases. The CDR3 runs to 17 residues. Looked up from germline, CDR1 is SGDLS and CDR2 is YYNGEE.

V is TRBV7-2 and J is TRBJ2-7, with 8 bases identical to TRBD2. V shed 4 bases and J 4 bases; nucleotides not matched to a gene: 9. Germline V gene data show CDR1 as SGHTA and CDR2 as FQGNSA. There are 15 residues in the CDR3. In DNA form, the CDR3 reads TGTGCCAGCAGCTCCCCCTCTGTAGCGGGATACGAGCAGTACTTC. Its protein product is CASSSPSVAGYEQYF.

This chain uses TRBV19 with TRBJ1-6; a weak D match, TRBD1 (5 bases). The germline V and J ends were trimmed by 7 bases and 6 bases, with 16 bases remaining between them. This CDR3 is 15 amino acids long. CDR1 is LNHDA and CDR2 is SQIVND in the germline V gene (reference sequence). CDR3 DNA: TGTGCCAGTACCTTGGACCAGGGTGGTAATTCACCCCTCCACTTT. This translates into CASTLDQGGNSPLHF.

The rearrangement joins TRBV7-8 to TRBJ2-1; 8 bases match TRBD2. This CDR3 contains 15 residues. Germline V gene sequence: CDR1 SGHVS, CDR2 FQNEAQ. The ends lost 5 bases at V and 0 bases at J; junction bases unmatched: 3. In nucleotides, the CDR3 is TGTGCCAGCAGCCATACTAGCGGCTCCTACAATGAGCAGTTCTTC. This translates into CASSHTSGSYNEQFF.

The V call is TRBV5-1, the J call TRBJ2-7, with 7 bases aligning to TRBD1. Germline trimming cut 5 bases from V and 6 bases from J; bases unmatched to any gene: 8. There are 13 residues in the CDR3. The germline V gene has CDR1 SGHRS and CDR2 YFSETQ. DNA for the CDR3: TGCGCCAGCAGTTTACAGGGGATCGGCGAGCAGTACTTC. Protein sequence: CASSLQGIGEQYF.

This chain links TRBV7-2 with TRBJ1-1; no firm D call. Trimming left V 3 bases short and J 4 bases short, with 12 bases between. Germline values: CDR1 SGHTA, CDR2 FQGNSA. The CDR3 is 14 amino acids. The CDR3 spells CASSLTGSGTEAFF. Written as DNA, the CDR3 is TGTGCCAGCAGCTTGACGGGGAGTGGCACTGAAGCTTTCTTT.

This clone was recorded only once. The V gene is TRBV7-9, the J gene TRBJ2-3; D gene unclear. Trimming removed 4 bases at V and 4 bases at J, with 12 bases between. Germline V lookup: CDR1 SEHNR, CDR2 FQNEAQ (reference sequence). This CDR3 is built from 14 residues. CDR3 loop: CASSWTPRPDTQYF. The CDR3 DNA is TGTGCCAGCAGCTGGACCCCCAGGCCAGATACGCAGTATTTT.

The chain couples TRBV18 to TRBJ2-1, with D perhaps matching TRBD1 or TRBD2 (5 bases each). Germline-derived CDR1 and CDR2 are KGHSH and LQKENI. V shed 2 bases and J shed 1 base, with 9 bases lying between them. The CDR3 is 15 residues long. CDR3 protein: CASSPGTDSYNEQFF. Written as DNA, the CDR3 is TGTGCCAGCTCACCAGGGACGGATTCCTACAATGAGCAGTTCTTC.

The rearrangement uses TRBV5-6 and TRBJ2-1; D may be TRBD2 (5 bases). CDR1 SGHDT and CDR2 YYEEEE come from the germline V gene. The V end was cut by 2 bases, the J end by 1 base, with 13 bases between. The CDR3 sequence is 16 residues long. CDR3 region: CASSLPPGLSYNEQFF. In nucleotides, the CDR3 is TGTGCCAGCAGCTTACCTCCGGGATTGTCCTACAATGAGCAGTTCTTC.

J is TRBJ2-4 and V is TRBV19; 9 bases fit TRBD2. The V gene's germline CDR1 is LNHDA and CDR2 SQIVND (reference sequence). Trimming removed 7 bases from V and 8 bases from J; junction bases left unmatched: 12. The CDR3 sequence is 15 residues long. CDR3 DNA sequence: TGTGCCAGTACCCCTGGCGGGAGGGTAAGGGACATTCAGTACTTC. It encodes CASTPGGRVRDIQYF.

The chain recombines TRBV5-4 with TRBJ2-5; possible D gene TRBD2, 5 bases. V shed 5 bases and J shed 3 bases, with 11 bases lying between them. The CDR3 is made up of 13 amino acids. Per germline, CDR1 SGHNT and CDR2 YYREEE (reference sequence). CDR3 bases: TGTGCCAGCAGTTTGCCGAGGGAAGAGACCCAGTACTTC. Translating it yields CASSLPREETQYF. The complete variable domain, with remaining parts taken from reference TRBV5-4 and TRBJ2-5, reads ETGVTQSPTHLIKTRGQQVTLRCSSQSGHNTVSWYQQALGQGPQFIFQYYREEENGRGNFPPRFSGLQFPNYSSELNVNALELDDSALYLCASSLPREETQYFGPGTRLLVL.

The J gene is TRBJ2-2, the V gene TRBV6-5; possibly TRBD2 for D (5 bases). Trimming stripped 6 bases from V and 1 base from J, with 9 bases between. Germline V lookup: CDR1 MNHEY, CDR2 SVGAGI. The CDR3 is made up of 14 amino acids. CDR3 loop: CASSSGLNTGELFF. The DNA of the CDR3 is TGTGCCAGCAGCTCCGGACTGAACACCGGGGAGCTGTTTTTT.

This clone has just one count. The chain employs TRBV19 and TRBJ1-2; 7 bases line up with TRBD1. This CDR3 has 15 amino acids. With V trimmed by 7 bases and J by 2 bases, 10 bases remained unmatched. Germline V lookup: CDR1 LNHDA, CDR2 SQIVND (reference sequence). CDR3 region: CASTFLQGQNYGYTF. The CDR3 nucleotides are TGTGCCAGTACCTTCCTGCAGGGACAGAACTATGGCTACACCTTC.

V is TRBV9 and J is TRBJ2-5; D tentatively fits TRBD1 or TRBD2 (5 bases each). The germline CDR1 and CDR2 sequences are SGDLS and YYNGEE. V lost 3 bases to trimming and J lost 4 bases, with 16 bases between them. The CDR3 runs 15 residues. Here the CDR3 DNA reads TGTGCCAGCAGCGGAGGTCCGAGAGGGGTAGAGACCCAGTACTTC. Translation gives CASSGGPRGVETQYF. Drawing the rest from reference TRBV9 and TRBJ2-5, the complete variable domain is DSGVTQTPKHLITATGQRVTLRCSPRSGDLSVYWYQQSLDQGLQFLIQYYNGEERAKGNILERFSAQQFPDLHSELNLSSLELGDSALYFCASSGGPRGVETQYFGPGTRLLVL.

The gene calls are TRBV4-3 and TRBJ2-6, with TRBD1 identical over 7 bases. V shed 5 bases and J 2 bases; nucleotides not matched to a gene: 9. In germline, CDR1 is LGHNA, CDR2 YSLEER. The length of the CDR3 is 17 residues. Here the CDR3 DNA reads TGCGCCAGCAGCTATTCACTAACAGGGGCTGGGGCCAACGTCCTGACTTTC. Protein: CASSYSLTGAGANVLTF.

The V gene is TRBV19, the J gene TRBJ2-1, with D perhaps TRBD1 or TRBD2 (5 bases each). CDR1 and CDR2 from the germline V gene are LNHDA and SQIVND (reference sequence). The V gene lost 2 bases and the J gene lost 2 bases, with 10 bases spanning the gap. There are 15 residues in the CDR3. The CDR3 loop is CASSIRGGAYNEQFF. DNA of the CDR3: TGTGCCAGTAGTATACGGGGCGGAGCCTACAATGAGCAGTTCTTC. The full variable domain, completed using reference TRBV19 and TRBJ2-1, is DGGITQSPKYLFRKEGQNVTLSCEQNLNHDAMYWYRQDPGQGLRLIYYSQIVNDFQKGDIAEGYSVSREKKESFPLTVTSAQKNPTAFYLCASSIRGGAYNEQFFGPGTRLTVL.

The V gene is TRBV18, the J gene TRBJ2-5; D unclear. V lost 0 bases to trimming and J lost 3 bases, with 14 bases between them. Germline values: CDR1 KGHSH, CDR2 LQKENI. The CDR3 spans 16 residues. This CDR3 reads CASSPPVGSGKETQYF. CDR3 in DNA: TGTGCCAGCTCACCACCGGTAGGGTCAGGAAAAGAGACCCAGTACTTC.